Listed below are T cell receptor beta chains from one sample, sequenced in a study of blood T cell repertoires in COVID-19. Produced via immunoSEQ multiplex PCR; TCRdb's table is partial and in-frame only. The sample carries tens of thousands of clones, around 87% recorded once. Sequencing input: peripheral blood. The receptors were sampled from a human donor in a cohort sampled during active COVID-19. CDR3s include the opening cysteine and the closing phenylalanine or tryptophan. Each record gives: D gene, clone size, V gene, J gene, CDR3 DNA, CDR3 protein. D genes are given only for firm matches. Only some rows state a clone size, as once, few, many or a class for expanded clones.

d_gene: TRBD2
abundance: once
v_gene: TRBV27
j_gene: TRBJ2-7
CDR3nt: TGTGCCAGCAGTCCCTATAGCGGGTTACAGTACTTC
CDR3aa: CASSPYSGLQYF

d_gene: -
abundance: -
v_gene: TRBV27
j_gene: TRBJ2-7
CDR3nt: TGTGCCAGCACTTCCGTGGGAGACGGGTACGAGCAGTACTTC
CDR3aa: CASTSVGDGYEQYF

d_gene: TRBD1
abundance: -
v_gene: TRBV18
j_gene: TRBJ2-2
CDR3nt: TGTGCCAGCTCACCGGCTGGGACAGCGAACACCGGGGAGCTGTTTTTT
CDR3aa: CASSPAGTANTGELFF

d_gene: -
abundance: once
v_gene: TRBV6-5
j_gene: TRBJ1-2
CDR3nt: TGTGCCAGCAGTTACTCAACAGGGAGTGGCTACACCTTC
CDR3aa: CASSYSTGSGYTF

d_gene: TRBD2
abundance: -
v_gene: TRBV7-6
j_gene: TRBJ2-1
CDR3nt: TGTGCCAGCAGCGCCCCTAGCGGGGGTTCCTACAATGAGCAGTTCTTC
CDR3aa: CASSAPSGGSYNEQFF

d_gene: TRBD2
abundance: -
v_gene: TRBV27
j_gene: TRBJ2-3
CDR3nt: TGTGCCAGCAGAACACTAGCGGGGACCACAGATACGCAGTATTTT
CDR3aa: CASRTLAGTTDTQYF

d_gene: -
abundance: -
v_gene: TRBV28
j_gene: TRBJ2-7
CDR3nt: TGTGCCAGCATGGGGCTTCAGGGCGAGCAGTACTTC
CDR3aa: CASMGLQGEQYF

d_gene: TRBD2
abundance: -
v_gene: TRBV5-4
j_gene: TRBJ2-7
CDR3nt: TGTGCCAGCAGCGGAATAGCGGGGGGCGAGCAGTACTTC
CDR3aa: CASSGIAGGEQYF

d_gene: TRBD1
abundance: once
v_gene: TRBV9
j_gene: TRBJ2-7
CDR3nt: TGTGCCAGCAGCGATCAAACAGGGACAGGGTTGGCCGAGCAGTACTTC
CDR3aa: CASSDQTGTGLAEQYF

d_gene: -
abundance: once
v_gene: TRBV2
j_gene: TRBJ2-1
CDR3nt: TGTGCCAGCAGGGAGGCCAATGAGCAGTTCTTC
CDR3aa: CASREANEQFF

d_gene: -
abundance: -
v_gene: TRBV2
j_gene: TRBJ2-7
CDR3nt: TGTGCCAGCAGTGAAGCGGGCCGGGGGAGTACCTACGAGCAGTACTTC
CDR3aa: CASSEAGRGSTYEQYF

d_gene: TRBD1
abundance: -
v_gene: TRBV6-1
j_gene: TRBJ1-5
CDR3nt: TGTGCCAGCAGTGAGCGACAGGGAGGAAGCAATCAGCCCCAGCATTTT
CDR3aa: CASSERQGGSNQPQHF

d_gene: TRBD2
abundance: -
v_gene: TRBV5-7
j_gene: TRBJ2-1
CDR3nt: TGTGCCAGCAGCTCCGGACTAGCGGGGCCCCCCCATGAGCAGTTCTTC
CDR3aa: CASSSGLAGPPHEQFF

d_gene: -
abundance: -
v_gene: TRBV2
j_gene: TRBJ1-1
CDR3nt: TGTGCCGACCACAGGGCAGAGAACACTGAAGCTTTCTTT
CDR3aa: CADHRAENTEAFF